The 2 T cell receptor beta chains listed next were all sequenced from one sample in a study of shared clonotypes between healthy human individuals. CD45RO-negative, CCR7-positively selected cells formed the naive CD8 fraction, excluding terminally differentiated effector memory CD45RA+ cells. Libraries were prepared by immunoSEQ multiplex PCR; TCRdb keeps only in-frame clonotypes and omits some of them. The sample consists of some 2,000,000 clones, approximately 95% of them appearing once. Sequences were obtained from naive CD8+ T cells sorted from blood. All receptors derive from a man aged 18 to 35 in good health.

This clone appeared once. The rearrangement joins TRBV6-5 to TRBJ1-6, with D possibly being TRBD1 (5 bases). The ends were cut back, 0 bases at V and 10 bases at J, with 13 bases in the middle. The CDR3 runs to 15 residues. The germline V gene has CDR1 MNHEY and CDR2 SVGAGI. The CDR3 protein is CASSYSEEGRSPLHF. DNA of the CDR3: TGTGCCAGCAGTTACTCGGAAGAGGGGCGATCACCCCTCCACTTT.

The rearrangement uses TRBV10-1 and TRBJ1-5; no definite D call. The germline V and J ends were trimmed by 3 bases and 4 bases, with 7 bases remaining between them. Germline CDR1 WNHNN, CDR2 SYGVQD (reference sequence). The CDR3 spans 13 residues. The CDR3 sequence: CASSDGGNQPQHF. As DNA, the CDR3 is TGCGCCAGCAGTGACGGCGGAAATCAGCCCCAGCATTTT.